These 23 T cell receptor beta chains originate from one sample sequenced in a study of blood T cell repertoires in COVID-19. Sequencing was performed with immunoSEQ multiplex PCR; in TCRdb, only in-frame clones are kept and a portion is missing. In the table there are about 150,000 clones, 84% of which are singletons. The sample comprised peripheral blood. The origin of the receptors is a woman in her forties or fifties with acute or convalescent COVID-19.

The V call is TRBV3-1 (or the pseudogene TRBV3-2), the J call TRBJ1-3, with a possible D match to TRBD1 (5 bases). This CDR3 contains 18 residues. Between the trimmed V and J ends, which lost 0 bases and 1 base, there was a span of 16 bases. CDR1 and CDR2 (germline): LGHDT, YNNKEL (reference sequence). Here the CDR3 reads CASSQELRTFRSGNTIYF. In DNA form, the CDR3 reads TGTGCCAGCAGCCAAGAACTCCGGACATTCCGATCTGGAAACACCATATATTTT.

The gene calls are TRBV28 and TRBJ2-2, with D possibly being TRBD2 (5 bases). Trimming removed 6 bases at V and 4 bases at J, with 15 bases between. CDR3 size: 15 residues. Germline values: CDR1 MDHEN, CDR2 SYDVKM. The CDR3, as DNA: TGTGCCAGCAGGGCGGTGTGGCGGGCCACCGGGGAGCTGTTTTTT. Amino acids: CASRAVWRATGELFF.

The chain combines TRBV12-3 or TRBV12-4 with TRBJ1-2; D possibly corresponds to TRBD1 (5 bases). V was clipped by 3 bases and J by 7 bases, with 12 bases between them. The CDR3 totals 13 residues. The CDR3 sequence: CASSLSGSSGYTF. As DNA, the CDR3 is TGTGCCAGCAGTTTGTCAGGGTCTTCTGGCTACACCTTC.

This chain joins TRBV5-1 and TRBJ2-7, with 8 bases identical to TRBD1. The junction had 6 bases not matched to a gene; V was cut back by 1 base and J by 6 bases. Germline CDR1 and CDR2: SGHRS and YFSETQ. CDR3 size: 14 residues. CDR3 DNA: TGCGCCAGCAGCTTGTCGGACAGGGAGACCGAGCAGTACTTC. Its translation: CASSLSDRETEQYF.

The chain combines TRBV5-1 with TRBJ1-1, with D perhaps matching TRBD1 (5 bases). CDR1 is SGHRS, CDR2 YFSETQ, per germline. The CDR3 runs to 15 residues. Between the trimmed V and J ends, which lost 4 bases and 1 base, there was a span of 14 bases. The CDR3 sequence is CASSQLQGTNTEAFF. The CDR3, as DNA: TGCGCCAGCAGCCAACTTCAGGGAACGAACACTGAAGCTTTCTTT.

This clone was counted once. The gene calls are TRBV2 and TRBJ2-5, with 8 positions matching TRBD2. The CDR3 is 13 amino acids. Germline assignment: CDR1 SNHLY and CDR2 FYNNEI. J gave up 2 bases and V 9 bases, and 5 bases lay outside the gene matches. The DNA of the CDR3 is TGTGCCAGAAGCGGGGGTGTTCAAGAGACCCAGTACTTC. It specifies CARSGGVQETQYF.

The chain couples TRBV5-1 to TRBJ2-5; D is possibly TRBD1 (6 bases). Deletions cut 4 bases from V and 4 bases from J, with 14 bases between. The CDR3 is made up of 14 amino acids. Germline CDR1 SGHRS, CDR2 YFSETQ. This chain's CDR3 is CASSETTTGETQYF. The CDR3 DNA reads as TGCGCCAGCAGCGAAACCACGACAGGAGAGACCCAGTACTTC.

The chain links TRBV7-6 to TRBJ2-7; tentatively, D is TRBD2 (5 bases). The CDR3 spans 15 residues. V gave up 1 base and J gave up 1 base, with 11 bases separating them. From germline, CDR1 is SGHVS and CDR2 FNYEAQ. CDR3 in DNA: TGTGCCAGCAGCTTAGAGGCGGGTATTTCCTACGAGCAGTACTTC. This translates into CASSLEAGISYEQYF.

The V gene is TRBV6-5, the J gene TRBJ2-5, with 10 bases identical to TRBD2. Germline V CDR1 and CDR2: MNHEY, SVGAGI. The CDR3 is 15 residues long. V was clipped by 2 bases and J by 5 bases; unmatched bases: 5. In DNA form, the CDR3 reads TGTGCCAGCAGTTACAGGGCTAGCGGGAGTGAGACCCAGTACTTC. This sequence encodes CASSYRASGSETQYF.

V and J are TRBV25-1 and TRBJ2-1, with 8 bases identical to TRBD2. The germline gives CDR1 MGHDK, CDR2 SYGVNS. The CDR3 has 17 residues. Germline trimming cut 4 bases from V and 0 bases from J; bases unmatched to any gene: 8. The CDR3 sequence: CASSGLTSGSSYNEQFF. The CDR3 DNA reads as TGTGCCAGCAGTGGCCTAACTAGCGGTAGCTCCTACAATGAGCAGTTCTTC.

The chain combines TRBV6-5 with TRBJ2-3, with D possibly being TRBD2 (5 bases). V was cut by 0 bases and J by 1 base, with 8 bases left in between. The germline V gene encodes CDR1 MNHEY and CDR2 SVGAGI. The CDR3 consists of 15 residues. The DNA for the CDR3 is TGTGCCAGCAGTTACTCTGCGGGCGGCACAGATACGCAGTATTTT. It encodes CASSYSAGGTDTQYF.

This clone was found a few times. The J gene is TRBJ2-2, the V gene TRBV4-2; D is uncertain. The CDR3 has 16 amino acids. CDR1 is LGHNA, CDR2 YNFKEQ, per germline. The V and J ends lost 1 base and 3 bases respectively, with 12 bases between them. CDR3 loop: CASSQGSRRDTGELFF. Here the CDR3 DNA reads TGTGCCAGCAGCCAAGGAAGTAGACGGGACACCGGGGAGCTGTTTTTT.

The chain joins TRBV7-2 to TRBJ1-6; no clear D. CDR1 and CDR2 from the germline V gene are SGHTA and FQGNSA. V lost 5 bases and J lost 4, with 18 bases in between. This CDR3 region has 17 residues. The CDR3 reads CASSLTGGSVYNSPLHF. DNA for the CDR3: TGTGCCAGCAGCCTCACCGGCGGGTCTGTTTATAATTCACCCCTCCACTTT.

V and J are TRBV9 and TRBJ2-4; weak D call: TRBD1 (6 bases). The CDR3 contains 19 residues. V was clipped by 3 bases and J by 0 bases, with 22 bases between them. Germline V gene data show CDR1 as SGDLS and CDR2 as YYNGEE. The CDR3 nucleotides are TGTGCCAGCAGCGCTAACCGGGACACGGTAGAGCTAGCCAAAAACATTCAGTACTTC. This sequence encodes CASSANRDTVELAKNIQYF.

The rearrangement uses TRBV29-1 and TRBJ1-1; D is undetermined. The CDR3 covers 13 residues. The germline V and J ends were trimmed by 5 bases and 7 bases, with 17 bases remaining between them. CDR1 SQVTM and CDR2 ANQGSEA come from the germline V gene. The CDR3 loop is CSVSGWGGSEAFF. DNA for the CDR3: TGCAGCGTTTCGGGGTGGGGTGGGAGTGAAGCTTTCTTT.

The chain uses TRBV6-6 and TRBJ2-5, with 9 bases that match TRBD2. The germline gives CDR1 MNHNY, CDR2 SVGAGI (reference sequence). There are 15 residues in the CDR3. Trimming took 5 bases from V and 1 from J; bases not matched to a gene: 5. The CDR3 protein is CASSRRAGGQETQYF. Written as DNA, the CDR3 is TGTGCCAGCAGTAGACGAGCGGGGGGCCAAGAGACCCAGTACTTC.

The chain recombines TRBV6-5 with TRBJ2-7, with 9 bases matching TRBD1. The CDR3 runs to 13 residues. V lost 6 bases to trimming and J lost 6 bases; unmatched junction nucleotides: 6. Germline assignment: CDR1 MNHEY and CDR2 SVGAGI. CDR3 sequence: CASSTPDRGEQYF. CDR3 nucleotide sequence: TGTGCCAGCAGCACCCCGGACAGGGGCGAGCAGTACTTC.

The chain recombines TRBV4-3 with TRBJ1-5; D not certain. Per germline, CDR1 LGHNA and CDR2 YSLEER. V lost 1 base to trimming and J lost 7 bases, with 11 bases between them. CDR3 size: 14 residues. CDR3 sequence (DNA): TGCGCCAGCAGCCAAGCCCCGGGTATACAGCCCCAGCATTTT. It yields the protein CASSQAPGIQPQHF.

The genes are TRBV7-8 and TRBJ1-5; possibly TRBD1 for D (5 bases). CDR1 and CDR2 (germline): SGHVS, FQNEAQ. The CDR3 totals 18 residues. V was shortened by 4 bases and J by 0 bases, with 19 bases between the two germline ends. The CDR3 DNA is TGTGCCAGCAGCTCTGGACCGGTAGGGGATTATAGCAATCAGCCCCAGCATTTT. Protein: CASSSGPVGDYSNQPQHF.

This sequence joins TRBV6-2 or TRBV6-3 and TRBJ2-7; D ambiguous. This CDR3 has 15 residues. The germline V gene has CDR1 MNHEY and CDR2 SVGEGT. Trimming cost V 6 bases and J 3 bases, with 18 bases left between them. CDR3 sequence reads: CASSLSSPILYEQYF. In DNA, the CDR3 is TGTGCCAGCAGCTTATCGAGTCCCATCCTCTACGAGCAGTACTTC.

The chain combines TRBV19 with TRBJ1-6; 7 positions match TRBD1. The V gene end was trimmed by 10 bases and the J gene end by 7 bases; junction bases not matched to a gene: 13. The CDR3 contains 15 residues. CDR1 is LNHDA and CDR2 is SQIVND in the germline V gene (reference sequence). As DNA, the CDR3 is TGTGCCACCGAAGGGGGCGCCCGGGGGAATTCACCCCTCCACTTT. As protein: CATEGGARGNSPLHF. The whole variable domain, remainder taken from reference TRBV19 and TRBJ1-6, is DGGITQSPKYLFRKEGQNVTLSCEQNLNHDAMYWYRQDPGQGLRLIYYSQIVNDFQKGDIAEGYSVSREKKESFPLTVTSAQKNPTAFYLCATEGGARGNSPLHFGNGTRLTVT.

The rearrangement links TRBV5-1 to TRBJ1-5; the match to TRBD1 covers 12 bases. CDR1 and CDR2 (germline): SGHRS, YFSETQ. The CDR3 length is 15 residues. Trimming removed 5 bases from V and 5 bases from J; junction bases left unmatched: 5. This chain's CDR3 is CASRPGTGGDQPQHF. The CDR3 DNA reads TGCGCCAGCAGGCCCGGGACAGGGGGCGATCAGCCCCAGCATTTT. Full variable domain (rest looked up from reference TRBV5-1 and TRBJ1-5): KAGVTQTPRYLIKTRGQQVTLSCSPISGHRSVSWYQQTPGQGLQFLFEYFSETQRNKGNFPGRFSGRQFSNSRSEMNVSTLELGDSALYLCASRPGTGGDQPQHFGDGTRLSIL.

The V and J genes are TRBV5-1 and TRBJ2-7; 7 bases map to TRBD1. Germline values: CDR1 SGHRS, CDR2 YFSETQ. J was trimmed by 7 bases and V by 4 bases; bases with no gene match: 11. CDR3 length: 14 residues. The CDR3 reads CASSPSTGAEEQYF. CDR3 DNA sequence: TGCGCCAGCAGCCCCAGCACAGGGGCGGAAGAGCAGTACTTC.